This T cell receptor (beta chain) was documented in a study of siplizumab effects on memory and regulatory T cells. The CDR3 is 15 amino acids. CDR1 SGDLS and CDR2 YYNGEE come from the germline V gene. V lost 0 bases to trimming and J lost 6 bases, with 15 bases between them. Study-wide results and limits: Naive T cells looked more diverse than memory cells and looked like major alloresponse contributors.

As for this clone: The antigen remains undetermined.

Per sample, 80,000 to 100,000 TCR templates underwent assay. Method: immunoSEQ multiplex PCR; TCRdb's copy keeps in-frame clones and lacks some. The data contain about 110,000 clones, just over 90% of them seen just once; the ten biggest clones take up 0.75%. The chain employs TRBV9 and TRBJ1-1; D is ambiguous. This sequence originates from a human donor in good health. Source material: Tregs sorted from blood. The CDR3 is CASSVAERSWPEAFF. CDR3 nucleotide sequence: TGTGCCAGCAGCGTAGCTGAACGGAGTTGGCCTGAAGCTTTCTTT.